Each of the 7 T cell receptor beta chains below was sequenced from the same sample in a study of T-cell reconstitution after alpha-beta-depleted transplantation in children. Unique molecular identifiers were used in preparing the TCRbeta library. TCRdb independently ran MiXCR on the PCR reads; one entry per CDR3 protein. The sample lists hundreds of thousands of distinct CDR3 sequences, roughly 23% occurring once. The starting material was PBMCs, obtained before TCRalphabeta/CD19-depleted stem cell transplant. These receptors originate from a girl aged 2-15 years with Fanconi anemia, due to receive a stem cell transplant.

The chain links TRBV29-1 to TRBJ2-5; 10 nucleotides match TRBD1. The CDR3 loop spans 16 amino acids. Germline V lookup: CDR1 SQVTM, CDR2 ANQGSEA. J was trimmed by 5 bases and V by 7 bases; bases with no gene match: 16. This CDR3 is CSAWTGQGPKWETQYF. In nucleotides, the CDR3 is TGCAGCGCCTGGACGGGACAGGGGCCTAAATGGGAGACCCAGTACTTC. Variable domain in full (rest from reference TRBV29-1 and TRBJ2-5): SAVISQKPSRDICQRGTSLTIQCQVDSQVTMMFWYRQQPGQSLTLIATANQGSEATYESGFVIDKFPISRPNLTFSTLTVSNMSPEDSSIYLCSAWTGQGPKWETQYFGPGTRLLVL.

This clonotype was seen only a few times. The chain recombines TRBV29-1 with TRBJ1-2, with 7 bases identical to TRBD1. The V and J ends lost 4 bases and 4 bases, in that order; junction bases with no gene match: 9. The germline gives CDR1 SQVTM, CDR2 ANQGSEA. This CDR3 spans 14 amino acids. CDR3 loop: CSVAKQGNSYGYTF. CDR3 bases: TGCAGCGTTGCGAAACAGGGGAATTCCTATGGCTACACCTTC.

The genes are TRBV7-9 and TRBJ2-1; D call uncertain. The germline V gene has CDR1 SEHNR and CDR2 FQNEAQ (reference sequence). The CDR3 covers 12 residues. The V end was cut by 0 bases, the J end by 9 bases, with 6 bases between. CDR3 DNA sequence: TGTGCCAGCAGCTTAGCCCCGGTTGAGCAGTTCTTC. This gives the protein CASSLAPVEQFF.

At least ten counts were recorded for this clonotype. Here the CDR3 reads CASSQAFTSGAPGGETQYF. As DNA, the CDR3 is TGCGCCAGCAGCCAAGCGTTCACTAGCGGAGCCCCTGGGGGAGAGACCCAGTACTTC. This chain connects TRBV4-1 to TRBJ2-5; 8 nucleotides align to TRBD2. The V gene's germline CDR1 is MGHRA and CDR2 YSYEKL. J was trimmed by 4 bases and V by 1 base; bases with no gene match: 17. The CDR3 contains 19 residues.

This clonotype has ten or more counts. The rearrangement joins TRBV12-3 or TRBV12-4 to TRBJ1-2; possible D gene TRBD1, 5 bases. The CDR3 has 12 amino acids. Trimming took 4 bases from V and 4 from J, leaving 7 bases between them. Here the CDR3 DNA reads TGTGCCAGCAGTTCGGGGGTCTATGGCTACACCTTC. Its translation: CASSSGVYGYTF.

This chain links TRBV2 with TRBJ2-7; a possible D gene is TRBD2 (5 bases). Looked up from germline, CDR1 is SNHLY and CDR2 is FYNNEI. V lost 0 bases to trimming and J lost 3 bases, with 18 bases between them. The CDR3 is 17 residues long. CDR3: CASSEAAHGGISYEQYF. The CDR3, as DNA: TGTGCCAGCAGTGAAGCGGCCCACGGAGGAATCAGCTACGAGCAGTACTTC.

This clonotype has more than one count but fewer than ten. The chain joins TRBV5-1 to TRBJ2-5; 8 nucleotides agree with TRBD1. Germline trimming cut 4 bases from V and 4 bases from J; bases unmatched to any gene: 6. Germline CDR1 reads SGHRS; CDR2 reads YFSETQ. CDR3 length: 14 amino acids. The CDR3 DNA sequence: TGCGCCAGCAGCCCGACAGGGGACGGAGAGACCCAGTACTTC. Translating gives CASSPTGDGETQYF. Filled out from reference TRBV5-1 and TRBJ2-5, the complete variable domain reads KAGVTQTPRYLIKTRGQQVTLSCSPISGHRSVSWYQQTPGQGLQFLFEYFSETQRNKGNFPGRFSGRQFSNSRSEMNVSTLELGDSALYLCASSPTGDGETQYFGPGTRLLVL.